This T cell receptor beta chain was sequenced during a study of T cell repertoires in cytomegalovirus infection. Findings and limits, study-wide: Cumulated frequencies of public TCR beta families served to identify carriers of CMV plus the relevant HLA. Clonotype analysis showed dominance of the ex vivo response by HLA-C-restricted CMV-specific TCR beta clonotypes.

MiXCR, applied by TCRdb to the reads, yields one record per CDR3 protein. This table holds around 280,000 distinct CDR3 sequences, around 13% found once. With regard to this clonotype: Its target is unknown.

V was pared by 3 bases and J by 1 base, with 7 bases of the junction left unmatched. Looked up from germline, CDR1 is DFQATT and CDR2 is SNEGSKA (reference sequence). CDR3 size: 15 residues. The TCR was taken from a human donor in good health (CMV status not recorded). Some clones in this sample may be carry-over from other donors' samples. Sequenced sample: PBMCs. V usage is TRBV20-1 and J usage is TRBJ2-3, with 7 bases aligning to TRBD2. DNA of the CDR3: TGCAGTGCTAGTATGGGGCTAGCGGGCACAGATACGCAGTATTTT. As protein: CSASMGLAGTDTQYF.